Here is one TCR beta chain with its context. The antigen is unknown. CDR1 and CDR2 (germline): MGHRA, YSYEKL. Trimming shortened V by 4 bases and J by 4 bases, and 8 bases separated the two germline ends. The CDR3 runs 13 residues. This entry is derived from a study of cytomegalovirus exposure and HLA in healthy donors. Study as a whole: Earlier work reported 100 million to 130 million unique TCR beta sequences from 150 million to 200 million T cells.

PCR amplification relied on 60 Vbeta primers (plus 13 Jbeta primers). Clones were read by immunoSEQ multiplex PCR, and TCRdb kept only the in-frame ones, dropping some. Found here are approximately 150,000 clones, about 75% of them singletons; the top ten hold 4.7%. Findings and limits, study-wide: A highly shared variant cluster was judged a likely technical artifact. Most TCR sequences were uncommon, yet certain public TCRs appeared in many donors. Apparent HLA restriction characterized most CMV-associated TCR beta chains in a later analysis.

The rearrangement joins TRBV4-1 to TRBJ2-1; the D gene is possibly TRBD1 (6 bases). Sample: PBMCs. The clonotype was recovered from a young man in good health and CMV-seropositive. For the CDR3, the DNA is TGCGCCAGCAGCCCTGGACAGTACAATGAGCAGTTCTTC. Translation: CASSPGQYNEQFF.